One and the same sample provided the 3 T cell receptor beta chains below, sequenced in a study of long-term antiretroviral therapy in people with HIV. This was the immunoSEQ v3.0 assay at survey level. The table came from immunoSEQ multiplex PCR; TCRdb's copy has only in-frame clones and leaves some out. The sample includes 40,000 to 45,000 clones, more than 90% of them seen just once. Sample: unsorted PBMCs, taken 3.7 years after starting antiretroviral therapy. Source of these receptors: a woman aged 45 to 65 with HIV.

The rearrangement uses TRBV7-3 and TRBJ2-1; D is uncertain. Between the trimmed V and J ends, which lost 0 bases and 6 bases, there was a span of 3 bases. This CDR3 region has 12 residues. Germline CDR1 reads SGHTA; CDR2 reads FQGTGA. In DNA form, the CDR3 reads TGTGCCAGCAGCTTAACTCCCAATGAGCAGTTCTTC. Amino acids: CASSLTPNEQFF.

The rearrangement joins TRBV4-3 to TRBJ1-2, with 8 bases lining up with TRBD1. This CDR3 has 15 residues. With 0 bases clipped from V and 5 bases from J, the junction kept 5 bases outside the gene matches. Germline V CDR1 and CDR2: LGHNA, YSLEER. The CDR3 DNA reads as TGCGCCAGCAGCCAAGAAACAGGGGGGGGGTATGGCTACACCTTC. Translating it yields CASSQETGGGYGYTF.

This chain uses TRBV12-5 with TRBJ1-1, with 11 bases aligning to TRBD1. Germline CDR1 is LGHNT and CDR2 is FRNRAP. The length of the CDR3 is 14 residues. V lost 3 bases to trimming and J lost 5 bases; unmatched junction nucleotides: 2. The CDR3 spells CASGFGTGGTEAFF. CDR3 nucleotides: TGTGCTAGTGGTTTCGGGACAGGGGGTACTGAAGCTTTCTTT. Based on the CDR3 plus reference TRBV12-5 and TRBJ1-1, the full variable domain is DARVTQTPRHKVTEMGQEVTMRCQPILGHNTVFWYRQTMMQGLELLAYFRNRAPLDDSGMPKDRFSAEMPDATLATLKIQPSEPRDSAVYFCASGFGTGGTEAFFGQGTRLTVV.